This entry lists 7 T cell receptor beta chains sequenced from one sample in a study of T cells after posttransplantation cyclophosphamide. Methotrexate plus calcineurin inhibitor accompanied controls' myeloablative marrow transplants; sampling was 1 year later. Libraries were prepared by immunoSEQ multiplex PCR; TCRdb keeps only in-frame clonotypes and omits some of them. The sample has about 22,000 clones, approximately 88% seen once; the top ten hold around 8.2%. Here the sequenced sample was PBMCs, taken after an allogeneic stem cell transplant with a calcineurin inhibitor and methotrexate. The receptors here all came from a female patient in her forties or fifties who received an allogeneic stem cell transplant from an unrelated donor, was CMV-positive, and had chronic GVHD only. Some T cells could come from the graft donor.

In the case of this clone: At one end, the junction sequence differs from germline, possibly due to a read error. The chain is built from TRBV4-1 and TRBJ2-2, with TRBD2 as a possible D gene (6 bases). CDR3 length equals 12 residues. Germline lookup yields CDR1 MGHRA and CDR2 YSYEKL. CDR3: CASSQEGGKLFF. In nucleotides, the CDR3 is TGCGCCAGCAGCCAAGAGGGCGGGAAGCTGTTTTTT.

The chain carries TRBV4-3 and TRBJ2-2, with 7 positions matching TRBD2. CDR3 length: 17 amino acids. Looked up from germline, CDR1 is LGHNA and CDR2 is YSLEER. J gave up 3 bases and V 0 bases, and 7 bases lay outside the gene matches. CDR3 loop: CASSQDRRAGDTGELFF. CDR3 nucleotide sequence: TGCGCCAGCAGCCAAGATAGGAGGGCGGGAGACACCGGGGAGCTGTTTTTT.

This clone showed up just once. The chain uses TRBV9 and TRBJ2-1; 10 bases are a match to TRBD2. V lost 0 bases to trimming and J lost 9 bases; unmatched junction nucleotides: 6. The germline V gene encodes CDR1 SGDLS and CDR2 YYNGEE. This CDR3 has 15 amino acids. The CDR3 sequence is CASSVEREGLGEQFF. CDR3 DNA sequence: TGTGCCAGCAGCGTAGAGCGGGAGGGCCTCGGTGAGCAGTTCTTC.

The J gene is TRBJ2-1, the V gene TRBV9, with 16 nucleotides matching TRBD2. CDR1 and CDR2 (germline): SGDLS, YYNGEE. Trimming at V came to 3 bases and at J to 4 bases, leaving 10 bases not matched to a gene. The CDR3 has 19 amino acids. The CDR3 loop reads CASSAKGLAGGKLYNEQFF. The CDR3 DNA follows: TGTGCCAGCAGCGCAAAGGGACTAGCGGGAGGGAAGTTATACAATGAGCAGTTCTTC.

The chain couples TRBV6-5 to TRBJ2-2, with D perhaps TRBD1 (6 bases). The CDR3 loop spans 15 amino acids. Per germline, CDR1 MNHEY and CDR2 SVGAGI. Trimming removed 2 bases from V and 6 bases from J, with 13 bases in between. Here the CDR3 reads CASSYLSGHPGELFF. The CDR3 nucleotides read TGTGCCAGCAGTTACCTGTCGGGACACCCCGGGGAGCTGTTTTTT.

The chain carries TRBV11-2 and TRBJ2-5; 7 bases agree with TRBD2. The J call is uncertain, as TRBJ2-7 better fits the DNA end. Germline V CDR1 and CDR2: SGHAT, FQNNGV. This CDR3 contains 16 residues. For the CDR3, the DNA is TGTGCCAGCAGCTTCCTTGGGACTATAGGCACCTACGAGCAGTACTTC. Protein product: CASSFLGTIGTYEQYF.

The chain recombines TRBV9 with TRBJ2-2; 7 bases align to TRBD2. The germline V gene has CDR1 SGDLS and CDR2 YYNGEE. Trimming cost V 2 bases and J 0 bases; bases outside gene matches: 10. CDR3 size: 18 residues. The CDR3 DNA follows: TGTGCCAGCAGCGTCGACCCCGGGGAGGGATCGAACACCGGGGAGCTGTTTTTT. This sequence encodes CASSVDPGEGSNTGELFF.